This passage covers 22 T cell receptor beta chains from one sample sequenced in a study of blood T cell repertoires in COVID-19. The assay was immunoSEQ multiplex PCR, and TCRdb's table has in-frame clones only and misses some. The top ten hold roughly 35% of the sample, which has tens of thousands of clones, about 73% seen once. The sample taken for sequencing was peripheral blood. These receptors originate from a woman aged 70-85 years with acute or convalescent COVID-19.

The chain links TRBV5-1 to TRBJ2-3, with D possibly matching TRBD1 (5 bases). The CDR3 is 16 amino acids. Germline V gene data show CDR1 as SGHRS and CDR2 as YFSETQ. The V end was cut by 4 bases, the J end by 0 bases, with 15 bases between. As DNA, the CDR3 is TGCGCCAGCAGCACTTCCCAGGGCGCTAGCACAGATACGCAGTATTTT. Its protein product is CASSTSQGASTDTQYF.

The V gene is TRBV5-1, the J gene TRBJ1-6, with TRBD1 matching 7 bases. The CDR3 is 17 residues long. Germline V gene data show CDR1 as SGHRS and CDR2 as YFSETQ. V gave up 4 bases and J gave up 7 bases; unmatched junction bases: 14. As DNA, the CDR3 is TGCGCCAGCAGCCGTATTATCCCGGGACAGCCCAATTCACCCCTCCACTTT. Amino acids: CASSRIIPGQPNSPLHF.

V usage is TRBV9 and J usage is TRBJ1-2; the D is unclear. This CDR3 comprises 13 residues. V shed 0 bases and J shed 8 bases, with 11 bases lying between them. Germline V CDR1 and CDR2: SGDLS, YYNGEE. The CDR3 reads CASSVEEGSGYTF. Written as DNA, the CDR3 is TGTGCCAGCAGCGTAGAAGAGGGTAGCGGCTACACCTTC.

This clone was counted only a few times. This chain connects TRBV10-2 to TRBJ1-2; weak D call: TRBD1 (5 bases). Trimming took off 10 bases at V and 10 bases at J, with 19 bases between the two ends. Germline CDR1 and CDR2: WSHSY and SAAADI. This CDR3 contains 12 residues. CDR3 in amino acids: CAIQRGTRDYTF. The CDR3 DNA follows: TGCGCCATTCAGCGAGGGACTAGAGACTACACCTTC.

The chain employs TRBV19 and TRBJ2-3; 7 nucleotides align to TRBD1. This CDR3 region has 13 residues. Germline V gene data show CDR1 as LNHDA and CDR2 as SQIVND (reference sequence). The junction had 4 bases not matched to a gene; V was cut back by 4 bases and J by 6 bases. The CDR3 bases are TGTGCCAGTAGTACACAACAGGGGGATACGCAGTATTTT. This sequence encodes CASSTQQGDTQYF. The full variable domain, its missing parts supplied by reference TRBV19 and TRBJ2-3, is DGGITQSPKYLFRKEGQNVTLSCEQNLNHDAMYWYRQDPGQGLRLIYYSQIVNDFQKGDIAEGYSVSREKKESFPLTVTSAQKNPTAFYLCASSTQQGDTQYFGPGTRLTVL.

This rearrangement joins TRBV2 to TRBJ2-3; TRBD2 agrees at 10 bases. The CDR3 runs 18 residues. With V trimmed by 5 bases and J by 0 bases, 11 bases remained unmatched. Germline-derived CDR1 and CDR2 are SNHLY and FYNNEI. The CDR3 sequence: CASSPRERGGLSTDTQYF. CDR3 sequence (DNA): TGTGCCAGCAGTCCCCGCGAGCGGGGGGGCCTGAGCACAGATACGCAGTATTTT.

V is TRBV19 and J is TRBJ1-3; TRBD1 is a possible D gene (6 bases). Trimming took off 7 bases at V and 4 bases at J, with 17 bases between the two ends. This CDR3 is built from 15 residues. The germline V gene encodes CDR1 LNHDA and CDR2 SQIVND (reference sequence). As DNA, the CDR3 is TGTGCCAGTACCGATTATCGGACAGAAGGAAACACCATATATTTT. Protein: CASTDYRTEGNTIYF.

The chain uses TRBV18 and TRBJ2-5, with TRBD2 as a possible D gene (6 bases). In germline, CDR1 is KGHSH, CDR2 LQKENI. V lost 0 bases to trimming and J lost 4 bases, with 12 bases between them. The CDR3 contains 15 residues. CDR3 loop: CASSPPEGSRETQYF. Written as DNA, the CDR3 is TGTGCCAGCTCACCACCGGAGGGGAGTCGAGAGACCCAGTACTTC.

The chain is built from TRBV5-1 and TRBJ1-1; D is perhaps TRBD1 (6 bases). Trimming pared 1 base from V and 3 bases from J, leaving 7 bases between. Germline CDR1 reads SGHRS; CDR2 reads YFSETQ. The CDR3 is 13 amino acids. This CDR3 is CASSLRTDTEAFF. For the CDR3, the DNA is TGCGCCAGCAGCTTGAGGACAGACACTGAAGCTTTCTTT.

The rearrangement joins TRBV6-5 to TRBJ2-3; the match to TRBD1 covers 7 bases. The CDR3 extends over 15 amino acids. Germline lookup yields CDR1 MNHEY and CDR2 SVGAGI. J lost 1 base, V lost 6 bases, and 7 bases had no gene match. The CDR3 sequence is CASRRNDRGTDTQYF. CDR3 in DNA: TGTGCCAGCAGACGAAACGACAGGGGCACAGATACGCAGTATTTT.

The genes are TRBV27 and TRBJ1-5; the match to TRBD1 covers 10 bases. The length of the CDR3 is 15 residues. Germline loops: CDR1 MNHEY, CDR2 SMNVEV (reference sequence). Losses at the gene ends were 0 bases for V and 5 bases for J; bases not matched to a gene: 1. The CDR3 DNA follows: TGTGCCAGCAGTTTATCGACAGGGGGCCATCAGCCCCAGCATTTT. Translated: CASSLSTGGHQPQHF.

This clone is a singleton in its sample. The V and J genes are TRBV7-2 and TRBJ1-4, with 11 bases lining up with TRBD1. The CDR3 consists of 16 residues. V trimming: 5 bases; J trimming: 8 bases; junction bases outside the gene matches: 10. Germline V lookup: CDR1 SGHTA, CDR2 FQGNSA. The CDR3 nucleotides are TGTGCCAGCAGCCGGGGACAGGGGGTCGGAGGGGAAAAACTGTTTTTT. Encoded protein: CASSRGQGVGGEKLFF.

Note on this clone: This sample also contains other DNA sequences that code for the same CDR3. The chain carries TRBV3-1 (or the pseudogene TRBV3-2) and TRBJ1-1; tentative D call: TRBD1 (5 bases). The germline gives CDR1 LGHDT, CDR2 YNNKEL (reference sequence). The CDR3 runs to 14 residues. V gave up 1 base and J gave up 1 base, with 7 bases separating them. The chain's CDR3 is CASSQGTGNTEAFF. The CDR3, as DNA: TGTGCCAGCAGCCAAGGCACAGGGAACACTGAAGCTTTCTTT.

At least ten counts were recorded for this clone. The rearrangement uses TRBV27 and TRBJ1-1, with unresolved D. CDR1 and CDR2 from the germline V gene are MNHEY and SMNVEV (reference sequence). This CDR3 region has 13 residues. With 3 bases removed from V and 2 bases from J, the gap between germline ends came to 7 bases. The CDR3 region is CASSLALNTEAFF. The DNA of the CDR3 is TGTGCCAGCAGTTTGGCCTTAAACACTGAAGCTTTCTTT.

The CDR3 DNA is TGTGCCACGGGGAGGGGGTTGGGTGAAAAACTGTTTTTT. Translation: CATGRGLGEKLFF. The V gene is TRBV15, the J gene TRBJ1-4, with a tentative D call TRBD1 (6 bases). Germline values: CDR1 LNHNV, CDR2 YYDKDF (reference sequence). The V end lost 9 bases, the J end lost 7 bases, and 15 bases lay between the germline ends. This CDR3 is 13 amino acids long.

The rearrangement joins TRBV2 to TRBJ1-3; 7 nucleotides agree with TRBD1. Germline V gene data show CDR1 as SNHLY and CDR2 as FYNNEI. Trimming cost V 5 bases and J 2 bases; bases outside gene matches: 12. The CDR3 loop spans 17 amino acids. This CDR3 is CASSRTPRGSTGNTIYF. DNA of the CDR3: TGTGCCAGCAGTAGGACCCCCAGGGGGTCAACTGGAAACACCATATATTTT.

This clone appeared a single time. The chain uses TRBV7-2 and TRBJ1-2, with 9 bases that match TRBD1. Germline V lookup: CDR1 SGHTA, CDR2 FQGNSA. V shed 2 bases and J 2 bases; nucleotides not matched to a gene: 0. The CDR3 is made up of 14 amino acids. The CDR3 reads CASSLTGGNYGYTF. In DNA, the CDR3 is TGTGCCAGCAGCTTAACAGGGGGCAACTATGGCTACACCTTC.

This clone has just a few counts. The chain links TRBV5-1 to TRBJ1-4, with 7 bases aligning to TRBD1. CDR1 is SGHRS, CDR2 YFSETQ, per germline. The CDR3 extends over 15 amino acids. Trimming at V came to 4 bases and at J to 0 bases, leaving 3 bases not matched to a gene. For the CDR3, the DNA is TGCGCCAGCAGCGGGGGGACAGCAACTAATGAAAAACTGTTTTTT. It specifies CASSGGTATNEKLFF.

The V and J genes are TRBV28 and TRBJ1-2; 9 bases are shared with TRBD1. This CDR3 spans 12 amino acids. Germline-derived CDR1 and CDR2 are MDHEN and SYDVKM. With V trimmed by 8 bases and J by 8 bases, 6 bases remained unmatched. The CDR3 sequence is CASGQGTIGYTF. The CDR3 DNA is TGTGCCAGCGGACAGGGGACAATAGGCTACACCTTC.

The V gene is TRBV11-3, the J gene TRBJ2-1; 14 bases are shared with TRBD2. The J segment lost 7 bases and the V segment lost 5 bases, leaving 7 bases of the junction unmatched. Per germline, CDR1 SGHNT and CDR2 YENEEA. The CDR3 extends over 16 amino acids. The CDR3 region has the DNA TGTGCCAGCAGCAAAGGACTAGCGGGGGGTCGAAATGAGCAGTTCTTC. Its translation: CASSKGLAGGRNEQFF.

The rearrangement uses TRBV5-4 and TRBJ1-2; weak D call: TRBD1 (5 bases). The CDR3 spans 14 residues. Germline CDR1 and CDR2: SGHNT and YYREEE (reference sequence). V lost 4 bases and J 6 bases, leaving 16 bases between the germline ends. The CDR3 sequence: CASSPPQVLNGYTF. The CDR3 DNA is TGTGCCAGCAGCCCACCACAGGTGTTAAATGGCTACACCTTC. Combining the CDR3 with reference TRBV5-4 and TRBJ1-2 gives the whole variable domain ETGVTQSPTHLIKTRGQQVTLRCSSQSGHNTVSWYQQALGQGPQFIFQYYREEENGRGNFPPRFSGLQFPNYSSELNVNALELDDSALYLCASSPPQVLNGYTFGSGTRLTVV.

The CDR3 here is CASSLVVWSGEQFF. Written as DNA, the CDR3 is TGTGCCAGCAGCTTAGTGGTCTGGAGCGGGGAGCAGTTCTTC. The genes are TRBV7-8 and TRBJ2-1, with D possibly TRBD2 on 6 matching bases. With 1 base removed from V and 10 bases from J, the gap between germline ends came to 14 bases. CDR1 is SGHVS and CDR2 is FQNEAQ in the germline V gene. The CDR3 is made up of 14 amino acids.